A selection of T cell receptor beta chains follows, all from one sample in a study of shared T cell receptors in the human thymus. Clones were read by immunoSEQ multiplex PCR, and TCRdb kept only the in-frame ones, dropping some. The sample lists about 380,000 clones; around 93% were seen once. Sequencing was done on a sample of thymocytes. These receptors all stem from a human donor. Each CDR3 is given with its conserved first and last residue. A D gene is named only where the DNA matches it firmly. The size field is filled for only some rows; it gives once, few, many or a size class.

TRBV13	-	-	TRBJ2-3	TGTGCCAGCAGCTTACCGCAGGACAGCACAGATACGCAGTATTTT	CASSLPQDSTDTQYF
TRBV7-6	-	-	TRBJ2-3	TGTGCCAGCAGCTTACAGGGGGGACAACGCACAGATACGCAGTATTTT	CASSLQGGQRTDTQYF
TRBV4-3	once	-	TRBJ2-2	TGCGCCAGCAGCCAAGACCCGGACGTAATGGGGGGGGAGCTGTTTTTT	CASSQDPDVMGGELFF
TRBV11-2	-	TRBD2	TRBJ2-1	TGTGCCAGCAGCTCCCCCCAACTAGCGGGAGCCTACAATGAGCAGTTCTTC	CASSSPQLAGAYNEQFF
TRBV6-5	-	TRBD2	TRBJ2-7	TGTGCCAGCAGTGGGGACTCCCGCGGGGGCGAGCAGTACTTC	CASSGDSRGGEQYF
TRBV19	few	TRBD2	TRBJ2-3	TGTGCCAGTAGTATTCCTCCGGGACTAGCGGACACAGATACGCAGTATTTT	CASSIPPGLADTDTQYF
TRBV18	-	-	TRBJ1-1	TGTGCCAGCAAAGTCGAAGCAGGGGACACTGAAGCTTTCTTT	CASKVEAGDTEAFF
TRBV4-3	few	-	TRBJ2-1	TGCGCCAGCAGCCCCCAATCTGGGGCCAGAAATAATTCCTACAATGAGCAGTTCTTC	CASSPQSGARNNSYNEQFF
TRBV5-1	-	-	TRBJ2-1	TGCGCCAGCAGCTTGGAGGCTGAGCAGTTCTTC	CASSLEAEQFF
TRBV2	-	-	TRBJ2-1	TGTGCCAGAGACGCTAGTGAGCAGTTCTTC	CARDASEQFF
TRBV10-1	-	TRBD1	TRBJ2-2	TGCGCCAGCAGCCGCGGCCTGGACAGGGGTCCCACCGGGGAGCTGTTTTTT	CASSRGLDRGPTGELFF
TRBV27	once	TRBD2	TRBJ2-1	TGTGCCAGCAGGACTAGCCACAATGAGCAGTTCTTC	CASRTSHNEQFF
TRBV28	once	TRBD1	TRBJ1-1	TGTGCCAGCAGTCCTGGGACAGGGGCAGAGAACACTGAAGCTTTCTTT	CASSPGTGAENTEAFF
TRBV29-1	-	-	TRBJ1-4	TGCAGCGTCCAACCTAGGGAAGGGTCGTTGGAAAAACTGTTTTTT	CSVQPREGSLEKLFF
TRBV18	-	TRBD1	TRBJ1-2	TGTGCCAGCTCACCACGGGACAGGGCCAACTATGGCTACACCTTC	CASSPRDRANYGYTF
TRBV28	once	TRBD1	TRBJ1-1	TGTGCCAGCAGCCTCCATAACAGGGACAGGGGGCAAGGCACTGAAGCTTTCTTT	CASSLHNRDRGQGTEAFF
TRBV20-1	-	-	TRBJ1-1	TGCAGTGAGGACACCGACACTGAAGCTTTCTTT	CSEDTDTEAFF
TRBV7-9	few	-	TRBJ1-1	TGTGCCAGCAGCCCGGGAAGGGGGGCGGTGAACACTGAAGCTTTCTTT	CASSPGRGAVNTEAFF
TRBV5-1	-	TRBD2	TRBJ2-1	TGCGCCAGCAGCCTTGGACTAGCGGGAGGGCCGGCCTACAATGAGCAGTTCTTC	CASSLGLAGGPAYNEQFF
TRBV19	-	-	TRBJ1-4	TGTGCCAGTAGTACCCGACCCCTAACGCTGGAAAAACTGTTTTTT	CASSTRPLTLEKLFF
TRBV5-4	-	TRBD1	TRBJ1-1	TGTGCCAGCAGCGTGACTTGGGACAGGGAAACTGAAGCTTTCTTT	CASSVTWDRETEAFF
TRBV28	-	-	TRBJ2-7	TGTGCCAGCACCAAAAACCAGGGTGGATACGAGCAGTACTTC	CASTKNQGGYEQYF
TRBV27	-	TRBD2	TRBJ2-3	TGTGCCAGCAGCTTGGGACTAGCAACAGATACGCAGTATTTT	CASSLGLATDTQYF
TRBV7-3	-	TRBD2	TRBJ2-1	TGTGCCAGCAGCCCGGACTCCGGGGGGTATGGCAATGAGCAGTTCTTC	CASSPDSGGYGNEQFF
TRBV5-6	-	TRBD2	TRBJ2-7	TGTGCCAGCAGCCCAGATCGCGGACTAGCATACAACGAGCAGTACTTC	CASSPDRGLAYNEQYF
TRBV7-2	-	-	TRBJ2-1	TGTGCCAGCAGCTTAGCGGAGGGGGACGGCCCGAAATCCTACAATGAGCAGTTCTTC	CASSLAEGDGPKSYNEQFF
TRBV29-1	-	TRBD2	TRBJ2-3	TGCAGCGTTGTGGGGGGGAACACAGATACGCAGTATTTT	CSVVGGNTDTQYF
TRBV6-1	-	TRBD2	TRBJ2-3	TGTGCCAGCAGTGAAGCCGGGCCGGCGGGAGGGAACACAGATACGCAGTATTTT	CASSEAGPAGGNTDTQYF
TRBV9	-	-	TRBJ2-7	TGTGCCAGCAGCGTGAACCACCTTGGGGAGCAGTACTTC	CASSVNHLGEQYF
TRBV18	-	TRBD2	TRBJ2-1	TGTGCCAGCTCACCAGACGGTTTCTGGACTAGCGGGAGGTACACCATCAGCTCCTACAATGAGCAGTTCTTC	CASSPDGFWTSGRYTISSYNEQFF
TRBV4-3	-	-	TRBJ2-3	TGCGCCAGCAGCCAAGATGCGTGGACACGCCGTAGCACAGATACGCAGTATTTT	CASSQDAWTRRSTDTQYF
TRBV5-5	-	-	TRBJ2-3	TGTGCCAGCAGCTCCAAGGGGTGGGATAGCACAGATACGCAGTATTTT	CASSSKGWDSTDTQYF
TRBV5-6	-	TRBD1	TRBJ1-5	TGTGCCAGCAGCTCCACCTGGGGCGGACAGGGTCATAGCAATCAGCCCCAGCATTTT	CASSSTWGGQGHSNQPQHF
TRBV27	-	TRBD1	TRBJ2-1	TGTGCCAGCAGTTTATCAATGGACAGGAGATTCGATGAGCAGTTCTTC	CASSLSMDRRFDEQFF
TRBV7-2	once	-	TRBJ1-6	TGTGCCAGCAGACCCGGGGCGACCCGTAATTCACCCCTCCACTTT	CASRPGATRNSPLHF
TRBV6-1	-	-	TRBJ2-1	TGTGCCAGCATGGGTCGCGGAAATGAGCAGTTCTTC	CASMGRGNEQFF